The 10 T cell receptor beta chains in this list originate from one sample, sequenced in a study of cytomegalovirus exposure and HLA in healthy donors. PCR primers comprised 60 Vbeta and 13 Jbeta primers. The table came from immunoSEQ multiplex PCR; TCRdb's copy has only in-frame clones and leaves some out. There are approximately 74,000 clones in the sample; around three quarters occur only once, and around 7.6% lies in the top ten. The source material was PBMCs. These receptors came from a man in his sixties in good health and CMV-seropositive.

This chain uses TRBV19 with TRBJ1-5, with 8 bases matching TRBD1. This CDR3 is built from 17 residues. V lost 5 bases, J lost 0 bases, and 9 bases stayed unmatched. Germline V gene data show CDR1 as LNHDA and CDR2 as SQIVND (reference sequence). The CDR3 bases are TGTGCCAGTAGTTTTGACAGGGGCCCTTATAGCAATCAGCCCCAGCATTTT. It encodes CASSFDRGPYSNQPQHF.

The rearrangement links TRBV5-6 to TRBJ1-2; D gene uncertain. The CDR3 totals 13 residues. CDR1 is SGHDT, CDR2 YYEEEE, per germline. Trimming stripped 5 bases from V and 7 bases from J, with 15 bases between. The CDR3 nucleotides read TGTGCCAGCAGTCCGCCGCGGGTCGCTGGCTACACCTTC. Its protein is CASSPPRVAGYTF.

The DNA for the CDR3 is TGTGCCAGCAGCTCCAACAGAGCACCCCTCCACTTT. Residues: CASSSNRAPLHF. This chain connects TRBV7-8 to TRBJ1-6, with D hard to call. There are 12 residues in the CDR3. The V end lost 4 bases, the J end lost 11 bases, and 9 bases lay between the germline ends. The germline CDR1 and CDR2 sequences are SGHVS and FQNEAQ.

This clone was seen once. V is TRBV19 and J is TRBJ1-4, with 9 bases aligning to TRBD1. The CDR3 consists of 17 residues. V trimming: 3 bases; J trimming: 4 bases; junction bases outside the gene matches: 9. Germline V gene lookup returns CDR1 LNHDA and CDR2 SQIVND (reference sequence). CDR3 residues: CASSILGQGSINEKLFF. CDR3 bases: TGTGCCAGTAGTATTCTGGGACAGGGATCAATTAATGAAAAACTGTTTTTT.

The J gene is TRBJ1-5, the V gene TRBV6-1; unclear D gene. Germline CDR1 and CDR2: MNHNS and SASEGT. The CDR3 runs 13 residues. With 5 bases removed from V and 1 base from J, the gap between germline ends came to 6 bases. Here the CDR3 reads CASSLESNQPQHF. CDR3 DNA sequence: TGTGCCAGCAGTCTGGAGAGCAATCAGCCCCAGCATTTT.

The chain links TRBV9 to TRBJ2-3; D is perhaps TRBD2 (5 bases). The germline V and J ends were trimmed by 0 bases and 1 base, with 12 bases remaining between them. Germline values: CDR1 SGDLS, CDR2 YYNGEE. The CDR3 length is 16 residues. The CDR3 spells CASSVGAGAGTDTQYF. The CDR3 DNA follows: TGTGCCAGCAGCGTAGGCGCGGGTGCTGGCACAGATACGCAGTATTTT.

The chain is built from TRBV3-1 (or the pseudogene TRBV3-2) and TRBJ2-7; no definite D call. The length of the CDR3 is 9 residues. V was cut by 9 bases and J by 4 bases, with 4 bases left in between. The V gene's germline CDR1 is LGHDT and CDR2 YNNKEL (reference sequence). This CDR3 reads CARSYEQYF. The CDR3 coding sequence is TGTGCCAGGAGTTACGAGCAGTACTTC.

V and J are TRBV6-6 and TRBJ2-7; 9 bases map to TRBD1. The CDR3 totals 15 residues. Germline V gene sequence: CDR1 MNHNY, CDR2 SVGAGI (reference sequence). J lost 0 bases, V lost 5 bases, and 5 bases had no gene match. DNA for the CDR3: TGTGCCAGCAGTCTCGGACAGGGGCCCTCCTACGAGCAGTACTTC. It is translated as CASSLGQGPSYEQYF.

This chain uses TRBV29-1 with TRBJ2-1, with TRBD2 matching over 11 bases. The CDR3 consists of 17 residues. Germline-derived CDR1 and CDR2 are SQVTM and ANQGSEA. V lost 2 bases and J lost 6; bases outside the gene matches: 12. CDR3 DNA sequence: TGCAGCGTTGAACGGAGACTAGCGGGACCCCGGGGCAATGAGCAGTTCTTC. Residues: CSVERRLAGPRGNEQFF.

The chain couples TRBV6-6 to TRBJ2-1; 7 nucleotides agree with TRBD1. The germline gives CDR1 MNHNY, CDR2 SVGAGI (reference sequence). The trim removed 5 bases at V and 10 bases at J, leaving 8 bases unmatched. The CDR3 extends over 13 amino acids. This chain's CDR3 is CASSPRQGAEQFF. For the CDR3, the DNA is TGTGCCAGCAGTCCACGACAGGGAGCGGAGCAGTTCTTC.